This T cell receptor beta chain was recorded in a study of shared clonotypes between healthy human individuals. Study results and caveats: Non-shared clonotypes displayed generation probabilities falling below those of clonotypes present in all four donors. Between a handful of donors, naive CD4 clonotypes were shared at a level of about 5%.

Per the study methods: Quality scores were absent from the junction-only immunoSEQ sequences, so filtering differed. The table came from immunoSEQ multiplex PCR; TCRdb's copy has only in-frame clones and leaves some out. V and J calls and clone size are as listed in that table; D and trimming were resolved from the DNA. The sample includes about 2.1 million clones, 85% to 95% of them seen just once. About this clone itself: Its target is unknown.

CD45RO negativity and positive selection for CCR7 defined naive CD8 cells, a population that excluded terminally differentiated effector memory CD45RA+ cells. Participating donors were healthy, HIV-negative adults free of recent acute infections or vaccinations. This CDR3 has 15 residues. Germline V gene sequence: CDR1 SGHTA, CDR2 FQGNSA. J was trimmed by 4 bases and V by 1 base; bases with no gene match: 6. V gene TRBV7-2 combines with J gene TRBJ1-2, with 7 nucleotides matching TRBD1. Input material: naive CD8+ T cells from PBMCs. The TCR comes from a man aged 18 to 35 in good health. Some clones in this sample may be carry-over from other donors' samples. CDR3 DNA sequence: TGTGCCAGCAGCTTAGGGGGCCCAGGGGGCTATGGCTACACCTTC. This encodes CASSLGGPGGYGYTF.